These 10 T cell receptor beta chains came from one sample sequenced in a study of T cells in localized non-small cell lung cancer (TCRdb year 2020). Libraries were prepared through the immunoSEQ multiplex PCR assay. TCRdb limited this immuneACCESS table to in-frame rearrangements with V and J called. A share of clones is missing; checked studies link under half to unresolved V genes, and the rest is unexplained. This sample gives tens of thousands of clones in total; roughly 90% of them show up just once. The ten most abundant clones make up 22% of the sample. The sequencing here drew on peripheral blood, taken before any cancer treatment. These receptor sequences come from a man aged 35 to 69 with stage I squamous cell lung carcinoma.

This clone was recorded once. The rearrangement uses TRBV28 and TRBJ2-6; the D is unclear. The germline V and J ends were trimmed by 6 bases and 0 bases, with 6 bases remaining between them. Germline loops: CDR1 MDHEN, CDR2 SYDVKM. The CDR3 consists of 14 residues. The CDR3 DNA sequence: TGTGCCAGCAGGCAGAGCTCTGGGGCCAACGTCCTGACTTTC. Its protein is CASRQSSGANVLTF.

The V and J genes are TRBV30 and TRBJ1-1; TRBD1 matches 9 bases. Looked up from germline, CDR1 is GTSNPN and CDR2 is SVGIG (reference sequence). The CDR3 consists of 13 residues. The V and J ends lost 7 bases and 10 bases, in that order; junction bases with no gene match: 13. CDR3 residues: CASRDREKVGAFF. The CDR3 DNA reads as TGTGCCTCCCGGGACAGGGAAAAAGTAGGAGCTTTCTTT.

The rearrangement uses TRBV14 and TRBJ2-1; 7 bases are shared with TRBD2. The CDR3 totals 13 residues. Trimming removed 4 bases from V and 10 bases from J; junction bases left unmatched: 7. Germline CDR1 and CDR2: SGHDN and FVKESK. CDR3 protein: CASSPTTSWEQFF. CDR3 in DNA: TGTGCCAGCAGCCCTACGACTAGCTGGGAGCAGTTCTTC.

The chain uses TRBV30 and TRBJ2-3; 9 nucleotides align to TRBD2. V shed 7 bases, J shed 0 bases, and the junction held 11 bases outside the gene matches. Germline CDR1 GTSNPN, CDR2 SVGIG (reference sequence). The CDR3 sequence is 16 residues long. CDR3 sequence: CASSRTSVFSTDTQYF. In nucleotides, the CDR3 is TGTGCCTCCTCGAGGACTAGCGTATTTAGCACAGATACGCAGTATTTT.

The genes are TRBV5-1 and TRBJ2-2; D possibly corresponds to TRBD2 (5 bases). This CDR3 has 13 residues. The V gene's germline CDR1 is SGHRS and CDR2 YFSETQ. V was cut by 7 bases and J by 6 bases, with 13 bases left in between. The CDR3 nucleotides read TGCGCCAGCCGATTTCCGAGGGCCGGGGAGCTGTTTTTT. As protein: CASRFPRAGELFF.

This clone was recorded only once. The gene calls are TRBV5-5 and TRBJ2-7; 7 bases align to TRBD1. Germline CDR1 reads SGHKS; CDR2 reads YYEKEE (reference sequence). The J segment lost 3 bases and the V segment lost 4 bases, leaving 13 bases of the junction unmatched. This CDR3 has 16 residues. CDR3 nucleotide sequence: TGTGCCAGCAGCACCGACTCGGGACAGAGTTACTACGAGCAGTACTTC. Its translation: CASSTDSGQSYYEQYF.

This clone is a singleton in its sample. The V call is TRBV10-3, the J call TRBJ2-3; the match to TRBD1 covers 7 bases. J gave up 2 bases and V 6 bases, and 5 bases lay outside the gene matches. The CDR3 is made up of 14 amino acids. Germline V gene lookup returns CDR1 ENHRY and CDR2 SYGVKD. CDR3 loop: CAISGTGDTDTQYF. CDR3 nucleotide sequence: TGTGCCATCAGCGGAACAGGGGACACAGATACGCAGTATTTT.

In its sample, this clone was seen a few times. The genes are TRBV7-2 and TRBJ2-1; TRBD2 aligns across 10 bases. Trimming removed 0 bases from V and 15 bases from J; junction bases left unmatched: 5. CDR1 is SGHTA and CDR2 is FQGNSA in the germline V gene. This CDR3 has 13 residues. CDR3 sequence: CASSLALAGVPFF. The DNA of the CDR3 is TGTGCCAGCAGCTTAGCCCTAGCGGGAGTTCCGTTCTTC.

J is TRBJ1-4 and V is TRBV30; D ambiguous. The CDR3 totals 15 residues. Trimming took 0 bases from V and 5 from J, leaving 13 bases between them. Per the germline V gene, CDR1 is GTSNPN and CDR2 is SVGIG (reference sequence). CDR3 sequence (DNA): TGTGCCTGGAGTGTACGCGGCCGTGGGAATGAAAAACTGTTTTTT. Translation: CAWSVRGRGNEKLFF.

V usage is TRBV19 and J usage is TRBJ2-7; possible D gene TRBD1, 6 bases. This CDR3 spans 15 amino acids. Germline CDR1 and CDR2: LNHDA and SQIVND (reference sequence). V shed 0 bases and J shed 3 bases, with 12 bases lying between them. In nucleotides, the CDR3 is TGTGCCAGTAGTATAGAAACGACAGGTTACTACGAGCAGTACTTC. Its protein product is CASSIETTGYYEQYF.